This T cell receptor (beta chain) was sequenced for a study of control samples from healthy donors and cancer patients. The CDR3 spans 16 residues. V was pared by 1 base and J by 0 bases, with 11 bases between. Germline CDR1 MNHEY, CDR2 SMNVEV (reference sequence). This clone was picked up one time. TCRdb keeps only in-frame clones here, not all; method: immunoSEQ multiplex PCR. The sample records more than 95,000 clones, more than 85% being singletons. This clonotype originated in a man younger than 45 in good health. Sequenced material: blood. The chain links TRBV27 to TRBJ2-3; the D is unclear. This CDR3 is CASSLLRAASTDTQYF. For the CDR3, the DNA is TGTGCCAGCAGTTTATTACGCGCGGCTAGCACAGATACGCAGTATTTT.